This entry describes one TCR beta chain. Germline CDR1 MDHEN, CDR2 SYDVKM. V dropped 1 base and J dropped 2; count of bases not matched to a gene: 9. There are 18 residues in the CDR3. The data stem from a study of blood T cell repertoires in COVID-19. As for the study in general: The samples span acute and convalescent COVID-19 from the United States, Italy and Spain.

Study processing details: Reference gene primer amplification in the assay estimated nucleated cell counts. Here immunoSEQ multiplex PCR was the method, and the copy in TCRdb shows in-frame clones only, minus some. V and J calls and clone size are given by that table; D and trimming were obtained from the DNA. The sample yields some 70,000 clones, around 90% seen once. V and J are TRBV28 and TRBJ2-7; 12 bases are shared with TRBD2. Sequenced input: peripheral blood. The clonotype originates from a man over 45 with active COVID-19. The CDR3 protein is CASSLFHRLAGGTYEQYF. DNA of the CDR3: TGTGCCAGCAGTTTATTCCATCGGCTAGCGGGAGGGACCTACGAGCAGTACTTC.